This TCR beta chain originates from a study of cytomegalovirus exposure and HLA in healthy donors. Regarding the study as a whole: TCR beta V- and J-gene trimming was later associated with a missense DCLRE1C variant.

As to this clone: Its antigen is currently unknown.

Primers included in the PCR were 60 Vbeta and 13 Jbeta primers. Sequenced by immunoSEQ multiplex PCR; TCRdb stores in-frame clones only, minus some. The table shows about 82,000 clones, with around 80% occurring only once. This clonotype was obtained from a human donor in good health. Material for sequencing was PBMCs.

The CDR3 DNA follows: TGTGCCAGTAGTATAGGACAGGGGGTCTACGAGCAGTACTTC. Translation gives CASSIGQGVYEQYF. The rearrangement joins TRBV19 to TRBJ2-7, with TRBD1 matching over 9 bases. Per germline, CDR1 LNHDA and CDR2 SQIVND (reference sequence). The CDR3 loop spans 14 amino acids. After removal of 1 base from V and 3 bases from J, the junction contained 1 base not matched to a gene.